This T cell receptor beta chain was captured by sequencing in a study of T cells in Graves' hyperthyroidism and ophthalmopathy. This CDR3 has 15 residues. Trimming removed 5 bases from V and 4 bases from J; junction bases left unmatched: 10. Looked up from germline, CDR1 is SEHNR and CDR2 is FQNEAQ (reference sequence). Exclusion of a patient resulted from uncontrolled infection, other autoimmune disease, pregnancy or lactation. Fresh peripheral blood, around 9.3 ml of it, supplied the PBMCs. Study findings and constraints: Ophthalmopathy was predicted by the model a median of approximately 6 months ahead of onset. Most thyroid clonotypes with frequency above 0.001 were detected in blood.

Turning to this clonotype: Its antigen is not known.

Template material for amplifying TCR beta CDR3 regions consisted of RNA transcripts. With the HTBI primer set, the TCR CDR3 went through a first round of RT-PCR. One entry per CDR3 protein, called by TCRdb with MiXCR from the multiplex PCR reads. The repertoire consists of about 350,000 distinct CDR3 sequences, with approximately 15% occurring once and the leading ten covering 20% to 25%. The sample comprised blood. The chain joins TRBV7-9 to TRBJ2-5; 7 bases are shared with TRBD1. This TCR came from a woman under 40 with Graves' hyperthyroidism. The CDR3 spells CASSAGPGQRETQYF. In nucleotides, the CDR3 is TGTGCCAGCAGCGCAGGACCGGGACAGCGAGAGACCCAGTACTTC. Supplemented by reference TRBV7-9 and TRBJ2-5, the full variable domain reads DTGVSQNPRHKITKRGQNVTFRCDPISEHNRLYWYRQTLGQGPEFLTYFQNEAQLEKSRLLSDRFSAERPKGSFSTLEIQRTEQGDSAMYLCASSAGPGQRETQYFGPGTRLLVL.